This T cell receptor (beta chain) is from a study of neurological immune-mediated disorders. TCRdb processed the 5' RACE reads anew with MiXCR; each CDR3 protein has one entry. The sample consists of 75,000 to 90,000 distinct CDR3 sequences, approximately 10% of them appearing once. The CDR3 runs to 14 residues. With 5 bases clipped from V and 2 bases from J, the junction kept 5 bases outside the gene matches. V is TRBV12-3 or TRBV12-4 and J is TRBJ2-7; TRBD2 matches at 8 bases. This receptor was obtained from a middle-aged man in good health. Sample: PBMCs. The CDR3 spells CASSPRLAPYEQYF. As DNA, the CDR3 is TGTGCCAGCAGTCCGCGACTAGCGCCCTACGAGCAGTACTTC.